These 10 T cell receptor beta chains share one sample of origin, sequenced in a study of T cells after yellow fever vaccination (dated by TCRdb to about 2019). The sample's treatment or condition label is to be understood as: live attenuated yellow fever vaccine strain. The library relied on 5' RACE. Instrument on record: Illumina HiSeq 2500. TCRdb itself trimmed the public reads at Q25 with fastp, ran MiXCR and retained productive beta chains. Rows matching on CDR3 protein sequence are summarized as one entry with the most common DNA and genes. Across this sample there are approximately 600,000 distinct CDR3 sequences, with roughly 12% seen only once. About 15% of the sample comes from the top ten. Sequencing used PBMCs, obtained on the day of the yellow fever booster vaccination. The receptors stem from a man aged 30 to 39 who received the YFV17D yellow fever vaccine.

This clonotype has just one count. The junction and the germline gene differ at one end; a read error may be behind it. This chain links TRBV20-1 with TRBJ2-1; TRBD2 aligns across 9 bases. Germline V lookup: CDR1 DFQATT, CDR2 SNEGSKA (reference sequence). The CDR3 consists of 13 residues. CDR3 protein: CCARLAGVNEQFF. CDR3 sequence (DNA): TGCTGTGCTAGGTTAGCGGGAGTCAATGAGCAGTTCTTC.

This clonotype was picked up a small number of times. The V call is TRBV25-1, the J call TRBJ1-2, with 7 bases lining up with TRBD1. V shed 4 bases and J 3 bases; nucleotides not matched to a gene: 8. This CDR3 region has 15 residues. Germline lookup yields CDR1 MGHDK and CDR2 SYGVNS. CDR3: CASSAGTDQYYGYTF. The CDR3 DNA is TGTGCCAGCAGTGCCGGGACAGATCAATACTATGGCTACACCTTC.

In this sample, this clonotype turned up a few times. The gene calls are TRBV5-5 and TRBJ2-7; D perhaps matches TRBD1 (5 bases). Germline loops: CDR1 SGHKS, CDR2 YYEKEE (reference sequence). The ends were cut back, 4 bases at V and 3 bases at J, with 17 bases in the middle. This CDR3 region has 15 residues. Here the CDR3 DNA reads TGTGCCAGCAGCCCCTCAGGGTTAGTTTTCTACGAGCAGTACTTC. Protein sequence: CASSPSGLVFYEQYF.

The J gene is TRBJ2-7, the V gene TRBV29-1; perhaps TRBD1 as D (5 bases). Germline lookup yields CDR1 SQVTM and CDR2 ANQGSEA. V was pared by 3 bases and J by 6 bases, with 12 bases between. The CDR3 is 12 amino acids. CDR3 DNA: TGCAGCGTTGATTGGCAGGGTGGCGAGCAGTACTTC. It encodes CSVDWQGGEQYF.

This clonotype appeared a few times. This rearrangement joins TRBV6-1 to TRBJ2-7, with 10 positions matching TRBD2. CDR3 length equals 15 residues. The V segment lost 6 bases and the J segment 0 bases; nucleotides outside the gene matches: 5. Germline loops: CDR1 MNHNS, CDR2 SASEGT. In DNA, the CDR3 is TGTGCCAGCAGGGGCGGACTAGCGGTCTCCTACGAGCAGTACTTC. This translates into CASRGGLAVSYEQYF.

This clonotype has more than one count but fewer than ten. V gene TRBV20-1 combines with J gene TRBJ2-3; 7 bases line up with TRBD1. The trim removed 0 bases at V and 0 bases at J, leaving 6 bases unmatched. This CDR3 region has 16 residues. Looked up from germline, CDR1 is DFQATT and CDR2 is SNEGSKA (reference sequence). The CDR3 sequence: CSARDPGQVSTDTQYF. CDR3 DNA: TGCAGTGCTAGAGATCCCGGACAGGTTAGCACAGATACGCAGTATTTT.

This clonotype showed up just a few times. The V and J genes are TRBV12-3 or TRBV12-4 and TRBJ1-6; no clear D gene. The CDR3 is 15 residues long. Trimming removed 4 bases from V and 9 bases from J, with 16 bases in between. The CDR3 DNA reads as TGTGCCAGCAGTTCATGGGCTCAAGGAAGTTCACCCCTCCACTTT. Protein sequence: CASSSWAQGSSPLHF.

The CDR3 reads CSADHGTGGGHGELFF. CDR3 bases: TGCAGTGCCGACCATGGGACAGGGGGCGGACACGGGGAGCTGTTTTTT. This sequence joins TRBV20-1 and TRBJ2-2; 12 bases are shared with TRBD1. The CDR3 sequence is 16 residues long. Germline CDR1 reads DFQATT; CDR2 reads SNEGSKA (reference sequence). V was clipped by 6 bases and J by 7 bases; unmatched bases: 12.

This clonotype showed up just a few times. The genes are TRBV28 and TRBJ2-3, with D perhaps being TRBD1 or TRBD2 (6 bases each). There are 18 residues in the CDR3. Germline loops: CDR1 MDHEN, CDR2 SYDVKM. The germline V and J ends were trimmed by 5 bases and 2 bases, with 23 bases remaining between them. The CDR3 DNA sequence: TGTGCCAGCAGTCCAGGGGATTTTCGGGAGCTCTCCACAGATACGCAGTATTTT. Translation: CASSPGDFRELSTDTQYF.

This clonotype was recorded a few times. The chain uses TRBV18 and TRBJ2-4; either TRBD1 or TRBD2 may fit D (6 bases each). Germline V gene sequence: CDR1 KGHSH, CDR2 LQKENI. The V end lost 6 bases, the J end lost 8 bases, and 14 bases lay between the germline ends. The CDR3 loop spans 13 amino acids. The CDR3 region is CASSPNREDIQYF. CDR3 sequence (DNA): TGTGCCAGCTCGCCAAACAGGGAGGACATTCAGTACTTC. Full variable domain (missing parts from reference TRBV18 and TRBJ2-4): NAGVMQNPRHLVRRRGQEARLRCSPMKGHSHVYWYRQLPEEGLKFMVYLQKENIIDESGMPKERFSAEFPKEGPSILRIQQVVRGDSAAYFCASSPNREDIQYFGAGTRLSVL.